A selection of T cell receptor beta chains follows, all from one sample in a study of Tregs in tolerant kidney transplant recipients. Clones were sequenced by immunoSEQ multiplex PCR, and TCRdb holds only the in-frame ones, with some missing. The sample contains some 20,000 clones, about 71% of which appear only once. The antigens these receptors bind are not known. Sequencing was performed on Tregs from blood cultured with allogeneic cells. These TCRs come from a human donor in good health. The CDR3 runs from the conserved cysteine through the conserved F or W. Not every row has a clone size; where given, it reads once, few, many or a size class.

abundance	j_gene	v_gene	CDR3aa
.	TRBJ2-7	TRBV4-1	CASSYRQDLPYEQYF
.	TRBJ2-1	TRBV10-3	CAISSGGHTSYNEQFF
once	TRBJ2-5	TRBV2	CASGPPRRDGETQYF
.	TRBJ2-7	TRBV5-1	CASSHSGRAGEQYF
.	TRBJ1-5	TRBV6-1	CASSEPTRGYQPQHF
.	TRBJ1-5	TRBV5-5	CASSIGDQPQHF
.	TRBJ2-7	TRBV6-5	CAIAPSGRGYEQYF
.	TRBJ2-1	TRBV14	CASSERYGASGRGNEQFF
.	TRBJ2-7	TRBV6-5	CASSRWGDGVREQYF
few	TRBJ2-7	TRBV19	CASSVTVPSYEQYF
few	TRBJ1-1	TRBV5-5	CASSLVLNTEAFF
.	TRBJ2-7	TRBV7-8	CASSLGQAFYEQYF
.	TRBJ2-3	TRBV19	CASSLLRQAPEDTQYF
.	TRBJ2-7	TRBV10-1	CASSDSTLFGYEQYF
few	TRBJ2-5	TRBV5-1	CASSLLNQETQYF
.	TRBJ1-1	TRBV18	CASSPGGKAEEAFF
few	TRBJ1-2	TRBV5-1	CASSLNTPGQSGGYTF
.	TRBJ1-2	TRBV7-2	CASSLGQGFYGYTF
.	TRBJ1-4	TRBV7-6	CASSRGPATNEKLFF
.	TRBJ1-1	TRBV18	CASSPPGRGEAFF
.	TRBJ2-7	TRBV7-8	CASSFSGGVGEQYF
.	TRBJ1-2	TRBV18	CASSPRHGTNYGYTF
once	TRBJ1-5	TRBV5-1	CASSLFGQPQHF
.	TRBJ2-1	TRBV12-5	CASGHMTSGRSNEQFF
.	TRBJ1-4	TRBV2	CASSEQGAGEKLFF
.	TRBJ2-7	TRBV6-6	CASRGLAGYEQYF
few	TRBJ2-7	TRBV7-3	CASSFSGGVGEQYF
.	TRBJ2-5	TRBV4-1	CASSPSPDRGKETQYF
.	TRBJ2-7	TRBV5-1	CASSTIWGSSHEQYF
few	TRBJ2-1	TRBV11-2	CASSLAGGSYNEQFF
.	TRBJ2-3	TRBV7-3	CASSSPGSEADTQYF
.	TRBJ1-2	TRBV6-5	CASSSRHRGNGYTF
.	TRBJ2-7	TRBV6-5	CASSYLGGPPPYEQYF
.	TRBJ1-6	TRBV6-5	CASSYGQGAGSPLHF
.	TRBJ1-6	TRBV6-6	CASRITGGISPLHF
.	TRBJ1-1	TRBV6-5	CASRPRTGLNTEAFF
.	TRBJ2-3	TRBV28	CASSQLTSGTDTQYF
.	TRBJ2-1	TRBV10-3	CAISGTLAGGSYNEQFF
.	TRBJ1-1	TRBV5-1	CASSPGPGVTEAFF
.	TRBJ2-2	TRBV18	CASSKAGTGELFF
.	TRBJ1-4	TRBV6-1	CASSTQGSTNEKLFF
.	TRBJ1-2	TRBV6-5	CASSYSRRGNYGYTF
.	TRBJ1-2	TRBV27	CASRPAGGNYGYTF
.	TRBJ1-4	TRBV29-1	CSVRTERNEKLFF
.	TRBJ2-3	TRBV28	CASSLLAGGPLGGTDTQYF
.	TRBJ2-2	TRBV18	CASSHDRGRTGELFF
.	TRBJ2-1	TRBV5-4	CASSFPGLISHNEQFF
.	TRBJ2-1	TRBV25-1	CASSESKQGWSYNEQFF
once	TRBJ2-7	TRBV28	CASIGGSKYEQYF
once	TRBJ1-2	TRBV19	CASSMRGGTSFYGYTF
.	TRBJ2-4	TRBV19	CASSKFWGRGVKNIQYF
.	TRBJ2-5	TRBV6-6	CASRRDASRETQYF
.	TRBJ1-3	TRBV7-3	CASSPSVCRQGTGRSSGNTIYF
.	TRBJ1-1	TRBV5-1	CASTPGQGTEAFF
.	TRBJ2-7	TRBV21-1	CASSGCGSSYEQYF
.	TRBJ2-5	TRBV6-9	CASSYSYRQETQYF
.	TRBJ1-2	TRBV6-5	CASSIGGPGGYTF